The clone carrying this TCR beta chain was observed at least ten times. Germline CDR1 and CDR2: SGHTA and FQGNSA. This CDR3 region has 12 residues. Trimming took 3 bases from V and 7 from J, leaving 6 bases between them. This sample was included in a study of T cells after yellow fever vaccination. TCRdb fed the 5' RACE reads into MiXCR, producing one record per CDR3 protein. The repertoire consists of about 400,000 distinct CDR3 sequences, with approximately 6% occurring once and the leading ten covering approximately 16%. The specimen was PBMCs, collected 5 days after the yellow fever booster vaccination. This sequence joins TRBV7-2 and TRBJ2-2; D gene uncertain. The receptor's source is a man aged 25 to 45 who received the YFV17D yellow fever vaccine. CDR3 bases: TGTGCCAGCAGCTTTTATAACGGGGAGCTGTTTTTT. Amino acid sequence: CASSFYNGELFF.